The 21 T cell receptor beta chains below were found in one sample sequenced in a study of Graves' ophthalmopathy and Graves' hyperthyroidism. RNA served as the template for amplifying TCR beta CDR3 regions. Investigators did first-round RT-PCR with HTBI primers, then second-round multiplex PCR. TCRdb passed the multiplex PCR reads through MiXCR, listing each CDR3 protein once. The table records about 740,000 distinct CDR3 sequences, 40% of them present only once. Material for sequencing was peripheral blood. These receptor sequences come from an adult man with Graves' ophthalmopathy.

This clonotype was counted many times. V is TRBV29-1 and J is TRBJ2-5, with 10 bases matching TRBD2. Looked up from germline, CDR1 is SQVTM and CDR2 is ANQGSEA. V gave up 5 bases and J gave up 4 bases; unmatched junction bases: 10. The CDR3 is made up of 15 amino acids. The CDR3 nucleotides are TGCAGCGTTATTTCTAGCGGGAGAAGGGCAGAGACCCAGTACTTC. It translates to CSVISSGRRAETQYF.

The DNA of the CDR3 is TGTGCCAGCAGTGAGGAAGAGGGGGCCAACGTCCTGACTTTC. It translates to CASSEEEGANVLTF. This chain connects TRBV7-9 to TRBJ2-6, with D hard to call. V lost 6 bases to trimming and J lost 4 bases, with 10 bases between them. The CDR3 contains 14 residues. Germline loops: CDR1 SEHNR, CDR2 FQNEAQ (reference sequence).

This clonotype was detected many times. The CDR3 DNA reads TGTGCCAGCACCGACCCGGACTATGGCTACACCTTC. This translates into CASTDPDYGYTF. This chain joins TRBV2 and TRBJ1-2; D not certain. Germline lookup yields CDR1 SNHLY and CDR2 FYNNEI. Trimming took 7 bases from V and 3 from J, leaving 9 bases between them. The CDR3 sequence is 12 residues long.

The V gene is TRBV6-5, the J gene TRBJ1-1; D is ambiguous. The germline V gene encodes CDR1 MNHEY and CDR2 SVGAGI. CDR3 length: 15 amino acids. The V gene lost 5 bases and the J gene lost 4 bases, with 17 bases spanning the gap. The CDR3 DNA is TGTGCCAGCAGTGACAAAATTTCTGGAGGCACTGAAGCTTTCTTT. Translation gives CASSDKISGGTEAFF.

This clonotype has a count of ten or more. The rearrangement uses TRBV11-2 and TRBJ1-1; D gene uncertain. The CDR3 consists of 13 residues. V was trimmed by 5 bases and J by 6 bases, leaving 13 bases between them. From germline, CDR1 is SGHAT and CDR2 FQNNGV. The CDR3 sequence is CASSRNLAAEAFF. As DNA, the CDR3 is TGTGCCAGCAGCCGAAACCTCGCTGCTGAAGCTTTCTTT. Together with reference TRBV11-2 and TRBJ1-1, the CDR3 gives the full variable domain: EAGVAQSPRYKIIEKRQSVAFWCNPISGHATLYWYQQILGQGPKLLIQFQNNGVVDDSQLPKDRFSAERLKGVDSTLKIQPAKLEDSAVYLCASSRNLAAEAFFGQGTRLTVV.

This clonotype was counted once. Just one base apart from a much larger clone, this may be a read error. The rearrangement joins TRBV7-2 to TRBJ2-5, with 11 bases identical to TRBD2. This CDR3 region has 15 residues. Looked up from germline, CDR1 is SGHTA and CDR2 is FQGNSA. The CDR3 nucleotides read TGTTCCAGCAGCTTAGCGGGGGGGAACCAAGAGACCCAGTACTTC. Its translation: CSSSLAGGNQETQYF.

This clonotype was counted only a few times. As DNA, the CDR3 is TGCAGTGCTAGAGTCACACAGGGATCCTATAATTCACCCCTCCACTTT. Its translation: CSARVTQGSYNSPLHF. The rearrangement joins TRBV20-1 to TRBJ1-6; D might be TRBD1 (6 bases). The ends were cut back, 1 base at V and 1 base at J, with 11 bases in the middle. The CDR3 extends over 16 amino acids. Germline-derived CDR1 and CDR2 are DFQATT and SNEGSKA (reference sequence).

This clonotype was observed many times. The rearrangement links TRBV10-3 to TRBJ1-2, with 8 positions matching TRBD1. Germline V gene sequence: CDR1 ENHRY, CDR2 SYGVKD. The CDR3 contains 14 residues. Losses at the gene ends were 6 bases for V and 6 bases for J; bases not matched to a gene: 9. The CDR3 here is CAISPAPGGDGYTF. The DNA for the CDR3 is TGTGCCATCAGCCCCGCCCCAGGGGGCGATGGCTACACCTTC.

Remarks on this clonotype: A read error may be the cause here, since a much bigger clone is one base away. The chain recombines TRBV11-2 with TRBJ1-6; D is perhaps TRBD1 (5 bases). Germline V gene lookup returns CDR1 SGHAT and CDR2 FQNNGV. This CDR3 contains 15 residues. V lost 5 bases and J lost 9, with 17 bases in between. The DNA for the CDR3 is TGTGCCAGCAGCCCTAGACAGATCGGCAGTTCACCCCTCCACTTT. It yields the protein CASSPRQIGSSPLHF. Full variable domain (missing parts from reference TRBV11-2 and TRBJ1-6): EAGVAQSPRYKIIEKRQSVAFWCNPISGHATLYWYQQILGQGPKLLIQFQNNGVVDDSQLPKDRFSAERLKGVDSTLKIQPAKLEDSAVYLCASSPRQIGSSPLHFGNGTRLTVT.

The chain uses TRBV2 and TRBJ2-6, with D unclear. CDR1 and CDR2 from the germline V gene are SNHLY and FYNNEI. Trimming took off 6 bases at V and 0 bases at J, with 9 bases between the two ends. The CDR3 loop spans 15 amino acids. The CDR3 protein is CASSSSPSGANVLTF. CDR3 nucleotides: TGTGCCAGCAGCTCCTCCCCCTCTGGGGCCAACGTCCTGACTTTC.

This clonotype came up many times. The junction departs from germline at one end; a sequencing error may be responsible. The chain links TRBV4-1 to TRBJ2-5; D call uncertain. The CDR3 is 11 amino acids. Germline CDR1 reads MGHRA; CDR2 reads YSYEKL. The CDR3 sequence: CASSQEETQYF. CDR3 nucleotide sequence: TGTGCCAGCAGTCAGGAAGAGACCCAGTACTTC.

To note about this clonotype: The junction and the germline gene differ at one end; a read error may be behind it. The rearrangement links TRBV7-3 to TRBJ2-7; maybe TRBD1 (5 bases). The germline V gene encodes CDR1 SGHTA and CDR2 FQGTGA. The CDR3 spans 15 residues. The CDR3 nucleotides are TGCGCCAGCAGCACCAGGGTTGGCGTTATGAACGAGCAGTACTTC. Its protein product is CASSTRVGVMNEQYF. Combining the CDR3 with reference TRBV7-3 and TRBJ2-7 gives the whole variable domain GAGVSQTPSNKVTEKGKYVELRCDPISGHTALYWYRQSLGQGPEFLIYFQGTGAADDSGLPNDRFFAVRPEGSVSTLKIQRTERGDSAVYLCASSTRVGVMNEQYFGPGTRLTVT.

At least ten counts were recorded for this clonotype. The chain has TRBV10-3 and TRBJ2-7; 7 bases are shared with TRBD1. J was trimmed by 3 bases and V by 8 bases; bases with no gene match: 1. Germline values: CDR1 ENHRY, CDR2 SYGVKD. CDR3 length: 11 amino acids. The CDR3 protein is CAIGTVYEQYF. CDR3 sequence (DNA): TGTGCCATCGGGACAGTCTACGAGCAGTACTTC.

The chain joins TRBV7-8 to TRBJ1-4, with 10 bases identical to TRBD1. The V gene's germline CDR1 is SGHVS and CDR2 FQNEAQ. V shed 3 bases and J 7 bases; nucleotides not matched to a gene: 5. There are 15 residues in the CDR3. CDR3 region: CASSLIDRGREKLFF. The CDR3 DNA reads as TGTGCCAGCAGCTTGATCGACAGGGGGCGTGAAAAACTGTTTTTT.

In its sample, this clonotype was seen many times. The J gene is TRBJ2-5, the V gene TRBV29-1; 7 bases are a match to TRBD1. V was pared by 4 bases and J by 4 bases, with 6 bases of the junction left unmatched. CDR3 length: 13 residues. The germline V gene encodes CDR1 SQVTM and CDR2 ANQGSEA. The CDR3 spells CSVAKQGSETQYF. The DNA for the CDR3 is TGCAGCGTTGCTAAACAGGGGTCAGAGACCCAGTACTTC.

J is TRBJ2-5 and V is TRBV10-2; 11 bases agree with TRBD1. Germline values: CDR1 WSHSY, CDR2 SAAADI. The CDR3 is 14 amino acids. Trimming at V came to 7 bases and at J to 9 bases, leaving 10 bases not matched to a gene. The CDR3 bases are TGCGCCAGCAAACCGGGACAGGGGGAAGGGGCCCAGTACTTC. It codes for CASKPGQGEGAQYF.

With respect to this clonotype: A junction end diverges from the germline sequence, so it may reflect a read error. This chain connects TRBV7-9 to TRBJ1-2, with TRBD1 matching 9 bases. Germline-derived CDR1 and CDR2 are SEHNR and FQNEAQ (reference sequence). This CDR3 contains 16 residues. The CDR3 DNA reads TGCGCCAGCAGCCAAGGGTCGGACAGGGGAGAATATGGCTACACCTTC. Protein: CASSQGSDRGEYGYTF.

The CDR3 DNA is TGTGCCATCAGGAACAGGGACGACCAAGAGACCCAGTACTTC. Translating gives CAIRNRDDQETQYF. V gene TRBV10-3 combines with J gene TRBJ2-5; D possibly corresponds to TRBD1 (6 bases). V was pared by 6 bases and J by 0 bases, with 11 bases between. CDR3 length: 14 amino acids. From germline, CDR1 is ENHRY and CDR2 SYGVKD.

The V and J genes are TRBV28 and TRBJ1-2; D uncertain. This CDR3 contains 15 residues. Germline V gene data show CDR1 as MDHEN and CDR2 as SYDVKM. V lost 3 bases and J lost 2, with 13 bases in between. The CDR3, as DNA: TGTGCCAGCAGTTTCATTTGGGATCAAAACTATGGCTACACCTTC. Its translation is CASSFIWDQNYGYTF.

This clonotype showed up just a few times. The chain employs TRBV28 and TRBJ1-2; 9 bases are a match to TRBD1. Germline CDR1 MDHEN, CDR2 SYDVKM. This CDR3 has 14 amino acids. The V gene end was trimmed by 7 bases and the J gene end by 7 bases; junction bases not matched to a gene: 10. The CDR3 DNA follows: TGTGCCAGCATCACTACCGGGACAGGGTTTGGCTACACCTTC. This gives the protein CASITTGTGFGYTF.

This clonotype was seen more than once but under ten times. This chain uses TRBV20-1 with TRBJ1-1; no clear D. V was clipped by 3 bases and J by 5 bases, with 7 bases between them. The CDR3 has 11 residues. The germline V gene has CDR1 DFQATT and CDR2 SNEGSKA (reference sequence). CDR3 DNA: TGCAGTGCTAGTTTGGTGACTGAAGCTTTCTTT. Its protein product is CSASLVTEAFF.